A single sample is the source of the 22 T cell receptor beta chains below, sequenced in a study of T cell responses to AZD1222 COVID-19 vaccine. TCRdb keeps only in-frame clones here, not all; method: immunoSEQ multiplex PCR. The sample shows 250,000 or so clones, over 85% of them seen only once. Source: peripheral blood, taken on day 0 of AZD1222 vaccination. These TCRs come from an adult in good health.

The CDR3 nucleotides are TGTGCCAGCAGTGAGACAGTGGGGGGCTACACCTTC. Translated, it gives CASSETVGGYTF. The genes are TRBV28 and TRBJ1-2; possible D gene TRBD1, 5 bases. The germline V and J ends were trimmed by 5 bases and 8 bases, with 12 bases remaining between them. CDR1 is MDHEN, CDR2 SYDVKM, per germline. The CDR3 covers 12 residues.

This chain links TRBV7-8 with TRBJ2-6; D may correspond to TRBD1 or TRBD2 (6 bases each). The germline gives CDR1 SGHVS, CDR2 FQNEAQ. The CDR3 runs 17 residues. The germline V and J ends were trimmed by 5 bases and 0 bases, with 14 bases remaining between them. As DNA, the CDR3 is TGTGCCAGCAGCCCGAGGGGGGTTGTCTCTGGGGCCAACGTCCTGACTTTC. Translated: CASSPRGVVSGANVLTF.

The chain uses TRBV30 and TRBJ2-2; no definite D call. Trimming took 3 bases from V and 6 from J, leaving 11 bases between them. CDR3 size: 13 residues. Germline V gives CDR1 GTSNPN, CDR2 SVGIG (reference sequence). Here the CDR3 reads CAWSAGEPGELFF. CDR3 sequence (DNA): TGTGCCTGGAGCGCTGGAGAGCCCGGGGAGCTGTTTTTT. Variable domain in full (rest from reference TRBV30 and TRBJ2-2): SQTIHQWPATLVQPVGSPLSLECTVEGTSNPNLYWYRQAAGRGLQLLFYSVGIGQISSEVPQNLSASRPQDRQFILSSKKLLLSDSGFYLCAWSAGEPGELFFGEGSRLTVL.

A few counts support this clone. The chain uses TRBV20-1 and TRBJ1-1, with a weak D call TRBD1 (6 bases). Germline CDR1 reads DFQATT; CDR2 reads SNEGSKA (reference sequence). V was cut by 8 bases and J by 3 bases, with 10 bases left in between. CDR3 length equals 11 residues. The CDR3 DNA follows: TGCAGTATGGACAGAGACACTGAAGCTTTCTTT. Its protein is CSMDRDTEAFF.

This clone was recorded only once. The V and J genes are TRBV28 and TRBJ2-1; D remains unclear. V lost 3 bases and J 8 bases, leaving 11 bases between the germline ends. The CDR3 length is 13 residues. Germline V gene data show CDR1 as MDHEN and CDR2 as SYDVKM. CDR3 nucleotides: TGTGCCAGCAGTTTGAGCTCACACCATGAGCAGTTCTTC. Its protein is CASSLSSHHEQFF.

The chain links TRBV3-1 (or the pseudogene TRBV3-2) to TRBJ2-7; 11 nucleotides align to TRBD2. V lost 2 bases to trimming and J lost 3 bases; unmatched junction nucleotides: 3. The CDR3 contains 15 residues. Germline loops: CDR1 LGHDT, CDR2 YNNKEL (reference sequence). The DNA for the CDR3 is TGTGCCAGCAGCCAAACCGGGACTAGCGGCTACGAGCAGTACTTC. Amino acids: CASSQTGTSGYEQYF.

CDR3 residues: CASSYRALGYTF. The CDR3 DNA follows: TGTGCCAGCTCTTACAGGGCCCTCGGCTACACCTTC. The J gene is TRBJ1-2, the V gene TRBV28; possibly TRBD1 for D (6 bases). CDR1 and CDR2 from the germline V gene are MDHEN and SYDVKM. The CDR3 loop spans 12 amino acids. V lost 8 bases and J lost 8, with 15 bases in between.

This clone showed up just a few times. This chain's CDR3 is CASSDPGANQPQHF. CDR3 in DNA: TGTGCCAGCAGTGACCCAGGGGCCAATCAGCCCCAGCATTTT. The chain links TRBV2 to TRBJ1-5; D is perhaps TRBD1 (6 bases). The CDR3 sequence is 14 residues long. Between the trimmed V and J ends, which lost 3 bases and 3 bases, there was a span of 9 bases. Looked up from germline, CDR1 is SNHLY and CDR2 is FYNNEI.

This clone was counted once. The chain joins TRBV19 to TRBJ1-1, with D maybe TRBD1 (6 bases). The germline CDR1 and CDR2 sequences are LNHDA and SQIVND (reference sequence). Trimming took 0 bases from V and 3 from J, leaving 8 bases between them. This CDR3 has 14 residues. CDR3 in DNA: TGTGCCAGTAGTATAGAAAAGGGGGACACTGAAGCTTTCTTT. Translated: CASSIEKGDTEAFF.

A single count supports this clone. V gene TRBV4-1 combines with J gene TRBJ1-4, with D hard to call. The CDR3 sequence is 17 residues long. Germline V gene data show CDR1 as MGHRA and CDR2 as YSYEKL. Trimming shortened V by 0 bases and J by 7 bases, and 18 bases separated the two germline ends. As DNA, the CDR3 is TGCGCCAGCAGCCAAGAAGGTAAAGGACCGCGGATTGAAAAACTGTTTTTT. It specifies CASSQEGKGPRIEKLFF.

This rearrangement joins TRBV7-8 to TRBJ2-2; no clear D gene. In germline, CDR1 is SGHVS, CDR2 FQNEAQ. The CDR3 runs to 17 residues. Trimming cost V 1 base and J 0 bases, with 12 bases left between them. CDR3 region: CASSLGGTRSNTGELFF. CDR3 DNA sequence: TGTGCCAGCAGCTTAGGGGGTACGCGGTCGAACACCGGGGAGCTGTTTTTT.

The chain joins TRBV28 to TRBJ2-5; 11 nucleotides align to TRBD2. Germline CDR1 reads MDHEN; CDR2 reads SYDVKM. The CDR3 is made up of 14 amino acids. V shed 5 bases and J 3 bases; nucleotides not matched to a gene: 2. The DNA for the CDR3 is TGTGCCAGCAGTCTAGCGGGGGGTAAAGAGACCCAGTACTTC. Translation gives CASSLAGGKETQYF.

V and J are TRBV3-1 (or the pseudogene TRBV3-2) and TRBJ2-3; 9 nucleotides line up with TRBD2. The CDR3 totals 15 residues. Trimming cost V 1 base and J 5 bases; bases outside gene matches: 4. CDR1 is LGHDT and CDR2 is YNNKEL in the germline V gene (reference sequence). The CDR3 protein is CASSQVGGGGDTQYF. The CDR3 coding sequence is TGTGCCAGCAGCCAAGTGGGCGGGGGGGGAGATACGCAGTATTTT.

The V gene is TRBV7-6, the J gene TRBJ1-1, with TRBD1 matching 9 bases. The ends lost 11 bases at V and 3 bases at J; junction bases unmatched: 10. CDR3 length: 14 residues. Germline loops: CDR1 SGHVS, CDR2 FNYEAQ. CDR3 in amino acids: CAVRDRVKDTEAFF. DNA of the CDR3: TGTGCCGTGAGGGACAGGGTAAAGGACACTGAAGCTTTCTTT.

The chain carries TRBV6-2 or TRBV6-3 and TRBJ2-1; 7 nucleotides line up with TRBD1. V was clipped by 5 bases and J by 1 base; unmatched bases: 8. This CDR3 has 16 amino acids. Germline values: CDR1 MNHEY, CDR2 SVGEGT. CDR3 protein: CASSTSRDRSYNEQFF. CDR3 in DNA: TGTGCCAGCAGTACCTCCCGGGACAGATCCTACAATGAGCAGTTCTTC.

The chain recombines TRBV15 with TRBJ2-1; the D call may be TRBD1 or TRBD2 (5 bases each). CDR1 LNHNV and CDR2 YYDKDF come from the germline V gene (reference sequence). The CDR3 is 16 residues long. The V gene lost 5 bases and the J gene lost 8 bases, with 22 bases spanning the gap. CDR3 in DNA: TGTGCCACCAGCGGTTATGACCGGGACCCATTCCATGAGCAGTTCTTC. It is translated as CATSGYDRDPFHEQFF.

The chain uses TRBV9 and TRBJ1-6; 7 nucleotides match TRBD1. J gave up 8 bases and V 0 bases, and 8 bases lay outside the gene matches. Germline CDR1 and CDR2: SGDLS and YYNGEE. The CDR3 consists of 16 residues. CDR3 sequence reads: CASSVATGQGDSPLHF. Here the CDR3 DNA reads TGTGCCAGCAGCGTAGCTACGGGGCAGGGGGATTCACCCCTCCACTTT. The full variable domain, in which reference TRBV9 and TRBJ1-6 provide the parts outside the CDR3, is DSGVTQTPKHLITATGQRVTLRCSPRSGDLSVYWYQQSLDQGLQFLIQYYNGEERAKGNILERFSAQQFPDLHSELNLSSLELGDSALYFCASSVATGQGDSPLHFGNGTRLTVT.

The CDR3 loop is CAWSVGNEAQHF. The DNA of the CDR3 is TGTGCCTGGAGTGTAGGGAATGAGGCCCAGCATTTT. V usage is TRBV30 and J usage is TRBJ1-5; D not resolved. The V and J ends lost 0 bases and 11 bases respectively, with 11 bases between them. The CDR3 consists of 12 residues. CDR1 is GTSNPN, CDR2 SVGIG, per germline (reference sequence).

The rearrangement uses TRBV5-1 and TRBJ1-2; D unclear. Trimming cost V 0 bases and J 7 bases, with 22 bases left between them. Germline V gene data show CDR1 as SGHRS and CDR2 as YFSETQ. The CDR3 is 17 residues long. The CDR3 spells CASSLGSLRSPIAGYTF. CDR3 bases: TGCGCCAGCAGCTTGGGGTCCCTCAGGAGTCCTATAGCTGGCTACACCTTC. The variable domain in full, completed from reference TRBV5-1 and TRBJ1-2, reads KAGVTQTPRYLIKTRGQQVTLSCSPISGHRSVSWYQQTPGQGLQFLFEYFSETQRNKGNFPGRFSGRQFSNSRSEMNVSTLELGDSALYLCASSLGSLRSPIAGYTFGSGTRLTVV.

CDR3 nucleotide sequence: TGTGCCAGCAGGCGGGCGGGACAGCCCGAGCAGTACTTC. Its protein is CASRRAGQPEQYF. The chain has TRBV28 and TRBJ2-7; D may be TRBD1 (7 bases). Deletions cut 6 bases from V and 6 bases from J, with 15 bases between. This CDR3 region has 13 residues. Germline assignment: CDR1 MDHEN and CDR2 SYDVKM. Full variable domain (outside the CDR3, taken from reference TRBV28 and TRBJ2-7): DVKVTQSSRYLVKRTGEKVFLECVQDMDHENMFWYRQDPGLGLRLIYFSYDVKMKEKGDIPEGYSVSREKKERFSLILESASTNQTSMYLCASRRAGQPEQYFGPGTRLTVT.

This chain connects TRBV27 to TRBJ1-1; the D is unclear. The V gene lost 5 bases and the J gene lost 5 bases, with 12 bases spanning the gap. The V gene's germline CDR1 is MNHEY and CDR2 SMNVEV (reference sequence). The CDR3 sequence is 13 residues long. CDR3 DNA sequence: TGTGCCAGCAGTAGGAGGGATGGGACTGAAGCTTTCTTT. Its protein product is CASSRRDGTEAFF.

This clone was counted a single time. V and J are TRBV27 and TRBJ2-7; 8 nucleotides agree with TRBD2. This CDR3 contains 14 residues. Trimming removed 6 bases from V and 0 bases from J; junction bases left unmatched: 4. Germline V gene sequence: CDR1 MNHEY, CDR2 SMNVEV (reference sequence). CDR3 residues: CASSLAGTSYEQYF. The CDR3 bases are TGTGCCAGCAGCTTAGCGGGGACCTCCTACGAGCAGTACTTC.